This T cell receptor beta chain emerged from a study of response to subunit inactivated influenza vaccine. TCRdb re-derived calls from the RT-PCR reads in MiXCR, one entry per CDR3 protein. The table lists about 570,000 distinct CDR3 sequences, roughly 12% of them singletons. This clonotype was found a few times. Its antigen is not known. Notes on the study in general: Every seasonal influenza vaccination brings in few new T cells, the authors suggested.

V shed 6 bases, J shed 5 bases, and the junction held 3 bases outside the gene matches. The CDR3 sequence is 12 residues long. CDR1 is SNHLY, CDR2 FYNNEI, per germline. These same records also appear under a second study, on T cells expressing NK-cell markers. That report adds: Scientists made TCR beta cDNA using 5'RACE template switching with UMIs. Seven donors tested HCMV-seropositive and one tested seronegative among the eight sequenced. No clear determination of HCMV specificity was made for expanded NKG2C+ T cell clones.

The receptor was derived from a middle-aged man who received an inactivated influenza vaccine. This sample comprised PBMCs from blood, obtained on the day of vaccination. The chain is built from TRBV2 and TRBJ1-2; 7 bases fit TRBD1. CDR3 sequence reads: CASREDRYGYTF. The CDR3 DNA is TGTGCCAGCAGGGAGGACAGGTATGGCTACACCTTC.